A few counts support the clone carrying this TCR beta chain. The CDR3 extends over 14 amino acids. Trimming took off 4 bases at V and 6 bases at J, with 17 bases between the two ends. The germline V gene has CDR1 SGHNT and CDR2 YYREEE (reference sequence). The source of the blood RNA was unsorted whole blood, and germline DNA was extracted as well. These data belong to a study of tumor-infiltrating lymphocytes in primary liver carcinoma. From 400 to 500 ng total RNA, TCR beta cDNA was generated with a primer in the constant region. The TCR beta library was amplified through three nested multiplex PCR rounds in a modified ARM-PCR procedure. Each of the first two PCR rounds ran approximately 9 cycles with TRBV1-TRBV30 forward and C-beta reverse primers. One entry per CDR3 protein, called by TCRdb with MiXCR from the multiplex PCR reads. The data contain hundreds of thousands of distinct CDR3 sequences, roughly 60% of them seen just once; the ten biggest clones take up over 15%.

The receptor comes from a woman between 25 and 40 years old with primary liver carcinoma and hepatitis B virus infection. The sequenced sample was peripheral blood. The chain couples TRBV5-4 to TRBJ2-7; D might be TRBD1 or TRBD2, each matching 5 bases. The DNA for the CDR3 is TGTGCCAGCAGCGACAGAGGACTGGGCCGCGAGCAGTACTTC. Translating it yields CASSDRGLGREQYF. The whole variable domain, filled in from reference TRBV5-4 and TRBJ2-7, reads ETGVTQSPTHLIKTRGQQVTLRCSSQSGHNTVSWYQQALGQGPQFIFQYYREEENGRGNFPPRFSGLQFPNYSSELNVNALELDDSALYLCASSDRGLGREQYFGPGTRLTVT.